This T cell receptor (beta chain) was recorded in a study of cytomegalovirus exposure and HLA in healthy donors. Repertoires were generated with immunoSEQ multiplex PCR, while TCRdb's copy carries only in-frame clones and drops some. The data show 170,000 or so clones, with approximately 81% seen just once and about a sixth held by the top ten. Between the trimmed V and J ends, which lost 0 bases and 3 bases, there was a span of 10 bases. Germline-derived CDR1 and CDR2 are SGHRS and YFSETQ. This CDR3 comprises 14 residues. The TCR originated in a man in his late teens or twenties in good health and CMV-seropositive. This chain links TRBV5-1 with TRBJ2-7; D is perhaps TRBD2 (7 bases). The source material was PBMCs. The CDR3 here is CASSLAGEGYEQYF. As DNA, the CDR3 is TGCGCCAGCAGCTTGGCAGGGGAGGGCTACGAGCAGTACTTC.